The 26 T cell receptor beta chains given below trace back to one sample, sequenced in a study of blood T cell repertoires in COVID-19. Profiled with immunoSEQ multiplex PCR; TCRdb holds only in-frame clones, not every one. The sample shows about 220,000 clones, around four fifths of them seen only once. The material sequenced was peripheral blood. The receptors were sampled from a woman between 70 and 85 years old with COVID-19, enrolled during active disease.

The chain uses TRBV5-1 and TRBJ2-7; 12 bases align to TRBD2. The germline V gene encodes CDR1 SGHRS and CDR2 YFSETQ. V lost 3 bases and J lost 12; bases outside the gene matches: 16. This CDR3 comprises 16 residues. For the CDR3, the DNA is TGCGCCAGCAGCTCCTACCGGACTAGCGGGGAGGAGAGACGGTACTTC. It codes for CASSSYRTSGEERRYF.

The chain is built from TRBV5-1 and TRBJ2-7, with 9 positions matching TRBD2. Trimming took 1 base from V and 3 from J; bases not matched to a gene: 2. The CDR3 has 14 residues. CDR1 and CDR2 from the germline V gene are SGHRS and YFSETQ. The CDR3 sequence: CASSLTSGFYEQYF. Written as DNA, the CDR3 is TGCGCCAGCAGCTTGACTAGCGGGTTCTACGAGCAGTACTTC.

The chain recombines TRBV27 with TRBJ1-5, with 7 bases aligning to TRBD1. V was clipped by 1 base and J by 5 bases; unmatched bases: 5. Germline CDR1 and CDR2: MNHEY and SMNVEV (reference sequence). The CDR3 contains 15 residues. CDR3 DNA: TGTGCCAGCAGTTTATATGGGCAGGGGGATCAGCCCCAGCATTTT. Protein product: CASSLYGQGDQPQHF.

The V gene is TRBV3-1 (or the pseudogene TRBV3-2), the J gene TRBJ1-2; D may be TRBD1 (6 bases). The CDR3 contains 15 residues. V was cut by 5 bases and J by 8 bases, with 21 bases left in between. The germline V gene has CDR1 LGHDT and CDR2 YNNKEL (reference sequence). The CDR3 loop is CASSTRTVPSSGYTF. As DNA, the CDR3 is TGTGCCAGCAGCACCCGGACAGTCCCCTCCTCCGGCTACACCTTC.

The chain uses TRBV28 and TRBJ2-1, with TRBD2 as a possible D gene (6 bases). V was cut by 2 bases and J by 0 bases, with 14 bases left in between. Germline V lookup: CDR1 MDHEN, CDR2 SYDVKM. The CDR3 is 17 residues long. CDR3 region: CASSLKRGKGSYNEQFF. The CDR3 DNA follows: TGTGCCAGCAGTTTAAAACGCGGGAAGGGCTCCTACAATGAGCAGTTCTTC.

The chain joins TRBV28 to TRBJ1-5, with TRBD1 matching over 9 bases. V lost 5 bases to trimming and J lost 7 bases; unmatched junction nucleotides: 9. Germline V gene sequence: CDR1 MDHEN, CDR2 SYDVKM. The CDR3 contains 15 residues. The CDR3 DNA sequence: TGTGCCAGCAGTCCCATGACAGGGGGAGGCCAGCCCCAGCATTTT. Its translation: CASSPMTGGGQPQHF.

This clone was observed a handful of times. CDR3 nucleotide sequence: TGTGCCAGCAGTTACTCGATGATTTTTGGCGAAACCTGGGCATCGAACACTGAAGCTTTCTTT. Amino acids: CASSYSMIFGETWASNTEAFF. The V and J genes are TRBV6-2 or TRBV6-3 and TRBJ1-1, with no clear D. CDR3 length: 21 amino acids. Germline V gives CDR1 MNHEY, CDR2 SVGEGT. V lost 0 bases, J lost 1 base, and 27 bases lay in between.

The gene calls are TRBV6-6 and TRBJ1-1; TRBD1 agrees at 7 bases. Germline values: CDR1 MNHNY, CDR2 SVGAGI (reference sequence). There are 14 residues in the CDR3. Losses at the gene ends were 6 bases for V and 1 base for J; bases not matched to a gene: 5. This CDR3 reads CASSDRAQNTEAFF. In nucleotides, the CDR3 is TGTGCCAGCAGCGACAGGGCCCAGAACACTGAAGCTTTCTTT.

This chain links TRBV7-8 with TRBJ2-7, with D perhaps matching TRBD2 (6 bases). This CDR3 is 15 amino acids long. V lost 5 bases and J 1 base, leaving 15 bases between the germline ends. Germline assignment: CDR1 SGHVS and CDR2 FQNEAQ. CDR3 residues: CASSRPGTLSYEQYF. The CDR3 nucleotides are TGTGCCAGCAGCCGTCCCGGGACTCTATCCTACGAGCAGTACTTC.

Only one count was recorded for this clone. The CDR3 region has the DNA TGTGCCAGTAGTATACCCGGGGGTTACTCACCCCTCCACTTT. Translated, it gives CASSIPGGYSPLHF. The chain uses TRBV19 and TRBJ1-6; D possibly corresponds to TRBD1 (5 bases). Germline V gene sequence: CDR1 LNHDA, CDR2 SQIVND (reference sequence). There are 14 residues in the CDR3. The V gene lost 2 bases and the J gene lost 10 bases, with 12 bases spanning the gap.

The chain employs TRBV24-1 and TRBJ2-3, with 8 nucleotides matching TRBD2. The CDR3 has 14 amino acids. Germline CDR1 KGHDR, CDR2 SFDVKD. The V segment lost 8 bases and the J segment 3 bases; nucleotides outside the gene matches: 6. CDR3 coding DNA: TGTGCCACCAAAAGCGGGAGTAAAACAGATACGCAGTATTTT. It codes for CATKSGSKTDTQYF.

The chain has TRBV19 and TRBJ2-1; 7 nucleotides line up with TRBD2. The V and J ends lost 8 bases and 1 base, in that order; junction bases with no gene match: 8. Germline values: CDR1 LNHDA, CDR2 SQIVND (reference sequence). CDR3 length equals 15 residues. The CDR3 DNA follows: TGTGCCAGTCTCGGGGAGGGAGGATCCTACAATGAGCAGTTCTTC. Translating it yields CASLGEGGSYNEQFF.

The chain has TRBV28 and TRBJ1-6, with TRBD1 matching 9 bases. The CDR3 totals 14 residues. V dropped 8 bases and J dropped 7; count of bases not matched to a gene: 6. Germline-derived CDR1 and CDR2 are MDHEN and SYDVKM. CDR3 DNA sequence: TGTGCCAGCCAGGGGACAGGGTTCAATTCACCCCTCCACTTT. Its translation: CASQGTGFNSPLHF.

The chain carries TRBV19 and TRBJ1-2; D gene ambiguous. Germline V gene data show CDR1 as LNHDA and CDR2 as SQIVND (reference sequence). Trimming left V 3 bases short and J 2 bases short, with 7 bases between. The CDR3 is 13 amino acids. The CDR3 region is CASSIEVNYGYTF. The DNA of the CDR3 is TGTGCCAGTAGTATCGAGGTCAACTATGGCTACACCTTC.

This clone was seen more than once but under ten times. The J gene is TRBJ1-6, the V gene TRBV4-1, with 8 bases aligning to TRBD1. V dropped 4 bases and J dropped 3; count of bases not matched to a gene: 5. The CDR3 is 16 amino acids. The V gene's germline CDR1 is MGHRA and CDR2 YSYEKL. CDR3 nucleotide sequence: TGCGCCAGCAGCCTAGGACAGGGAGGCTATAATTCACCCCTCCACTTT. It is translated as CASSLGQGGYNSPLHF.

The chain links TRBV4-2 to TRBJ2-3, with unresolved D. Trimming pared 1 base from V and 0 bases from J, leaving 11 bases between. Germline-derived CDR1 and CDR2 are LGHNA and YNFKEQ. The CDR3 has 16 amino acids. The CDR3, as DNA: TGTGCCAGCAGCCAAGGTTACTTCTCTAGCACAGATACGCAGTATTTT. Protein sequence: CASSQGYFSSTDTQYF.

This chain joins TRBV11-3 and TRBJ2-7; 10 nucleotides match TRBD2. This CDR3 is built from 14 residues. Trimming cost V 1 base and J 4 bases; bases outside gene matches: 1. Germline loops: CDR1 SGHNT, CDR2 YENEEA. The CDR3 coding sequence is TGTGCCAGCAGCTTAGGGACTAGCGGTTACGAGCAGTACTTC. Its translation: CASSLGTSGYEQYF. The whole variable domain, filled in from reference TRBV11-3 and TRBJ2-7, reads EAGVVQSPRYKIIEKKQPVAFWCNPISGHNTLYWYLQNLGQGPELLIRYENEEAVDDSQLPKDRFSAERLKGVDSTLKIQPAELGDSAVYLCASSLGTSGYEQYFGPGTRLTVT.

The chain carries TRBV6-5 and TRBJ2-2; 9 nucleotides agree with TRBD1. In germline, CDR1 is MNHEY, CDR2 SVGAGI. V lost 6 bases to trimming and J lost 1 base; unmatched junction nucleotides: 3. The length of the CDR3 is 15 residues. CDR3 DNA: TGTGCCAGCAGAGGACAGGGGAGGAACACCGGGGAGCTGTTTTTT. Protein product: CASRGQGRNTGELFF.

The chain recombines TRBV30 with TRBJ1-2; 8 bases map to TRBD1. The CDR3 covers 15 residues. CDR1 and CDR2 (germline): GTSNPN, SVGIG (reference sequence). The V and J ends lost 0 bases and 4 bases, in that order; junction bases with no gene match: 7. The CDR3 region has the DNA TGTGCCTGGAGTGTGTCCTCAGGGGGCAGCTATGGCTACACCTTC. Translating gives CAWSVSSGGSYGYTF.

This clone was seen more than once but under ten times. The chain carries TRBV18 and TRBJ1-1; tentatively, D is TRBD1 (6 bases). In germline, CDR1 is KGHSH, CDR2 LQKENI. This CDR3 has 15 residues. With 6 bases removed from V and 1 base from J, the gap between germline ends came to 15 bases. The CDR3 region has the DNA TGTGCCAGCTCGCCAGCAGGGGTAGGGAACACTGAAGCTTTCTTT. Its translation: CASSPAGVGNTEAFF.

This chain joins TRBV4-3 and TRBJ1-4, with TRBD1 matching over 9 bases. The CDR3 has 13 amino acids. CDR1 is LGHNA, CDR2 YSLEER, per germline. After removal of 1 base from V and 15 bases from J, the junction contained 6 bases not matched to a gene. The CDR3 loop reads CASSQGGQGRVFF. The DNA of the CDR3 is TGCGCCAGCAGCCAAGGGGGACAGGGTAGAGTGTTTTTT.

The rearrangement links TRBV5-1 to TRBJ1-6; 12 nucleotides align to TRBD1. CDR1 and CDR2 (germline): SGHRS, YFSETQ. This CDR3 region has 16 residues. J gave up 7 bases and V 5 bases, and 7 bases lay outside the gene matches. This CDR3 is CASSSRGQGANSPLHF. Written as DNA, the CDR3 is TGCGCCAGCAGTTCCCGGGGACAGGGGGCCAATTCACCCCTCCACTTT.

V is TRBV7-2 and J is TRBJ2-7, with TRBD1 matching 10 bases. Germline CDR1 reads SGHTA; CDR2 reads FQGNSA. The ends lost 3 bases at V and 2 bases at J; junction bases unmatched: 7. The CDR3 runs 16 residues. CDR3 residues: CASSFQGTGDTYEQYF. For the CDR3, the DNA is TGTGCCAGCAGCTTCCAAGGGACAGGGGATACCTACGAGCAGTACTTC. Full variable domain (outside the CDR3, taken from reference TRBV7-2 and TRBJ2-7): GAGVSQSPSNKVTEKGKDVELRCDPISGHTALYWYRQSLGQGLEFLIYFQGNSAPDKSGLPSDRFSAERTGGSVSTLTIQRTQQEDSAVYLCASSFQGTGDTYEQYFGPGTRLTVT.

The J gene is TRBJ2-1, the V gene TRBV2; 10 bases map to TRBD2. The CDR3 is 15 amino acids. Germline trimming cut 7 bases from V and 5 bases from J; bases unmatched to any gene: 8. Germline-derived CDR1 and CDR2 are SNHLY and FYNNEI. The CDR3 sequence is CASTEREGLNNEQFF. As DNA, the CDR3 is TGTGCCAGCACCGAGCGGGAGGGTTTGAACAATGAGCAGTTCTTC.

The chain is built from TRBV3-1 (or the pseudogene TRBV3-2) and TRBJ2-1; 9 bases line up with TRBD2. CDR1 is LGHDT and CDR2 is YNNKEL in the germline V gene (reference sequence). The CDR3 loop spans 14 amino acids. J gave up 7 bases and V 3 bases, and 4 bases lay outside the gene matches. CDR3 residues: CASSQRAGGNEQFF. The CDR3 coding sequence is TGTGCCAGCAGCCAGAGGGCGGGAGGGAATGAGCAGTTCTTC.

V usage is TRBV20-1 and J usage is TRBJ2-3; 12 nucleotides match TRBD2. The V segment lost 3 bases and the J segment 1 base; nucleotides outside the gene matches: 11. Per germline, CDR1 DFQATT and CDR2 SNEGSKA (reference sequence). CDR3 size: 18 residues. The CDR3 spells CSASGLAGGRGGTDTQYF. The CDR3 DNA follows: TGCAGTGCTAGTGGGCTAGCGGGAGGGCGAGGAGGCACAGATACGCAGTATTTT.